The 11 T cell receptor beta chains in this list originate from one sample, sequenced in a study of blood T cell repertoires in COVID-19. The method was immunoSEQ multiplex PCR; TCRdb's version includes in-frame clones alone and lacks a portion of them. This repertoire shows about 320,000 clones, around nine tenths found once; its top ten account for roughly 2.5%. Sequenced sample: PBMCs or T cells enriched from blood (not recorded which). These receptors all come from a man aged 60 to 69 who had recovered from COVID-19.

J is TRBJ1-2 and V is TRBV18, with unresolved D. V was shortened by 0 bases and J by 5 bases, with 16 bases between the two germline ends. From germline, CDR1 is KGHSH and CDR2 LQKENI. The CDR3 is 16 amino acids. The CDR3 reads CASSPPAGGQAYGYTF. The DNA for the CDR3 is TGTGCCAGCTCACCACCTGCTGGTGGGCAGGCTTATGGCTACACCTTC.

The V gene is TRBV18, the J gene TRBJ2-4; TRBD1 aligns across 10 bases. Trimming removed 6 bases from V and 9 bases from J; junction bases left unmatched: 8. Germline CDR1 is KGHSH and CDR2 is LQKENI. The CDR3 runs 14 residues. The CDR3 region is CASSTGTGASIQYF. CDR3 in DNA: TGTGCCAGCTCGACCGGGACAGGGGCGAGCATTCAGTACTTC.

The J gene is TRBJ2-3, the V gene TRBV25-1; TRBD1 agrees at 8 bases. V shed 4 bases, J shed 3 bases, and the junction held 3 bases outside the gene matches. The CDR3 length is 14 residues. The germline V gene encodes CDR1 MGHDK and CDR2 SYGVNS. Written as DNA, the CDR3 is TGTGCCAGCAGTGTGACAGGGGTAACAGATACGCAGTATTTT. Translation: CASSVTGVTDTQYF.

DNA of the CDR3: TGTGCCTACCAGGTTAGCGGGAGTTCAGATACGCAGTATTTT. Translated, it gives CAYQVSGSSDTQYF. The rearrangement links TRBV30 to TRBJ2-3; TRBD2 matches 9 bases. This CDR3 has 14 residues. Germline V CDR1 and CDR2: GTSNPN, SVGIG (reference sequence). The V and J ends lost 7 bases and 4 bases, in that order; junction bases with no gene match: 9. The full variable domain, rest sourced from reference TRBV30 and TRBJ2-3, is SQTIHQWPATLVQPVGSPLSLECTVEGTSNPNLYWYRQAAGRGLQLLFYSVGIGQISSEVPQNLSASRPQDRQFILSSKKLLLSDSGFYLCAYQVSGSSDTQYFGPGTRLTVL.

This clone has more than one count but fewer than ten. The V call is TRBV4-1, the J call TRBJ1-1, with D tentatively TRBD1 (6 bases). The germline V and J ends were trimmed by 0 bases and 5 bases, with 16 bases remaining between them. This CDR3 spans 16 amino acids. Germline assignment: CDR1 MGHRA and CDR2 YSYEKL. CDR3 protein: CASSQERRGGLTEAFF. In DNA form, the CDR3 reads TGCGCCAGCAGCCAAGAGAGGCGAGGGGGTTTGACTGAAGCTTTCTTT.

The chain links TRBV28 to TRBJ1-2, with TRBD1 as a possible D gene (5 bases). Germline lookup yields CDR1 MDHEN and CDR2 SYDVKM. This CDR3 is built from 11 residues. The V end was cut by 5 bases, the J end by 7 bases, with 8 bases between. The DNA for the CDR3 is TGTGCCAGCAGTCCCAGGGTTGGCTACACCTTC. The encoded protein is CASSPRVGYTF.

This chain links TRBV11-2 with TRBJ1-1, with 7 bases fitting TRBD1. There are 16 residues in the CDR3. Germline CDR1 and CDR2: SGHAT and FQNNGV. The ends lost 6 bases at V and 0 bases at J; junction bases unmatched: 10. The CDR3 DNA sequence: TGTGCCAGCAGATCCAACGCACAGGGGATGAACACTGAAGCTTTCTTT. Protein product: CASRSNAQGMNTEAFF.

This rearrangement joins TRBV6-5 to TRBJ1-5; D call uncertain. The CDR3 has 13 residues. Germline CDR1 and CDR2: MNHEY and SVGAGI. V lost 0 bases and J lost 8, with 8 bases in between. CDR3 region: CASSYSPGKPQHF. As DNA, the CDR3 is TGTGCCAGCAGTTACTCACCGGGGAAGCCCCAGCATTTT.

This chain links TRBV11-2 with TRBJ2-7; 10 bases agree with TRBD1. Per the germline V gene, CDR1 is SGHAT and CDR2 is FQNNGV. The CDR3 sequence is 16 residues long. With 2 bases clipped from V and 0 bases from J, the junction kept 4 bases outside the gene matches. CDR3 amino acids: CASSLTRTGGSYEQYF. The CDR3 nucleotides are TGTGCCAGCAGCTTAACTAGGACAGGGGGCTCCTACGAGCAGTACTTC.

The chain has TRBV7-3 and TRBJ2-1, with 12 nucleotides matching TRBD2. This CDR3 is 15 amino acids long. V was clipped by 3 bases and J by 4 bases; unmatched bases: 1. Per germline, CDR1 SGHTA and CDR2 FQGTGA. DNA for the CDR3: TGTGCCAGCAGCTTGACTAGCGGGGGTTACAATGAGCAGTTCTTC. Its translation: CASSLTSGGYNEQFF.

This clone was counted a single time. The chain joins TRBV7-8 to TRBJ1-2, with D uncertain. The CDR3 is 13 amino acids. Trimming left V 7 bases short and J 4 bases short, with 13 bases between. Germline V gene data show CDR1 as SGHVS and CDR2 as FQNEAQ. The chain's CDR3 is CASTQNQIYGYTF. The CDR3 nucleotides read TGTGCCAGCACACAGAATCAAATCTATGGCTACACCTTC.